This TCR beta chain was found in a study of beta chain features in type 1 diabetes. Sequenced material consisted of expressed TCRB transcripts (all of the isolated RNA was reverse transcribed). TCRdb keeps only in-frame clones here, not all; method: immunoSEQ multiplex PCR. The data show 400,000 to 600,000 clones, with 30% seen just once and 0.05% to 0.065% held by the top ten. CD4+ cells of the naive, central memory, regulatory and stem cell-like memory types were sorted via CD45RO/CCR7/CD25/CD127/CD95/CD27. V lost 3 bases, J lost 3 bases, and 12 bases lay in between. Germline CDR1 reads ENHRY; CDR2 reads SYGVKD. The CDR3 has 14 residues.

The chain joins TRBV10-3 to TRBJ2-7, with TRBD1 as a possible D gene (6 bases). The sample was naive CD4+ T cells from blood. This clonotype was obtained from a man younger than 35 in good health. DNA for the CDR3: TGTGCCATCAGTGAATCAGGGGCCCTCTACGAGCAGTACTTC. It translates to CAISESGALYEQYF.